The clone carrying this T cell receptor (beta chain) was recorded only once. Assay used: immunoSEQ multiplex PCR; TCRdb lists only in-frame clones, some missing. The sample consists of about 210,000 clones, 88% of them appearing once. The source of the sample is a study of blood T cell repertoires in COVID-19. This CDR3 contains 14 residues. The V end was cut by 0 bases, the J end by 0 bases, with 6 bases between. From germline, CDR1 is MNHEY and CDR2 SVGEGT. The sequencing sample was made of peripheral blood. This sequence was found in a man between 70 and 80 years old with acute or convalescent COVID-19. V and J are TRBV6-2 or TRBV6-3 and TRBJ2-7, with TRBD1 as a possible D gene (6 bases). The chain's CDR3 is CASSYSDSSYEQYF. The CDR3 bases are TGTGCCAGCAGTTACTCGGACAGCTCCTACGAGCAGTACTTC.